A selection of T cell receptor beta chains follows, all from one sample in a study of blood T cell repertoires in COVID-19. Assay used: immunoSEQ multiplex PCR; TCRdb lists only in-frame clones, some missing. There are tens of thousands of clones in the sample; 80% to 95% occur only once, and about 12% lies in the top ten. Sequences were obtained from peripheral blood. The origin of the receptors is a human donor in a cohort sampled during active COVID-19. Each CDR3 is given with its conserved first and last residue. The D gene is left open where the match is weak. For some rows the clone size is stated as once, few or many, or as a class when expanded; others skip it.

v_gene	d_gene	abundance	j_gene	CDR3nt	CDR3aa
TRBV6-6	TRBD1	.	TRBJ2-5	TGTGCCAGCAGCTACCGGGACAGGCTTAGCGAGACCCAGTACTTC	CASSYRDRLSETQYF
TRBV7-2	TRBD1	.	TRBJ2-5	TGTGCCAGCAGCTTAGAATGGTCCGGGACAGGGGCAGAGACCCAGTACTTC	CASSLEWSGTGAETQYF
TRBV27	TRBD1	.	TRBJ2-7	TGTGCCAGCAGTAGCTCGACAGGGACCTACGAGCAGTACTTC	CASSSSTGTYEQYF
TRBV6-6	TRBD2	.	TRBJ2-1	TGTGCCAGCAGTTACTCCCGGGGGGGCTACAATGAGCAGTTCTTC	CASSYSRGGYNEQFF
TRBV19	TRBD1	medium-sized	TRBJ1-5	TGTGCCAGTAGTCCCCGGGACAGCCGCAATCAGCCCCAGCATTTT	CASSPRDSRNQPQHF
TRBV7-2	TRBD1	.	TRBJ2-5	TGTGCCAGCAGCTTTACATTAAACAGGGGTCAAGAGACCCAGTACTTC	CASSFTLNRGQETQYF
TRBV18	.	.	TRBJ1-2	TGTGCCAGCTCACCAGGGACTGGGGCTAACTATGGCTACACCTTC	CASSPGTGANYGYTF
TRBV7-3	TRBD1	.	TRBJ2-3	TGTGCCAGCAGCCCGGACAGGGGATGGCCAGATACGCAGTATTTT	CASSPDRGWPDTQYF
TRBV20-1	.	once	TRBJ1-6	TGCAGTGCTAGTGCGGACAGCTCCTATAATTCACCCCTCCACTTT	CSASADSSYNSPLHF
TRBV5-1	.	.	TRBJ2-3	TGCGCCAGCAGCTTGGTTGCTCGGGCCTTAGGGGCAGATACGCAGTATTTT	CASSLVARALGADTQYF
TRBV6-2/TRBV6-3	.	.	TRBJ2-5	TGTGCCAGCAGTAATGAGGAGACCCAGTACTTC	CASSNEETQYF
TRBV6-2/TRBV6-3	.	.	TRBJ2-3	TGTGCCAGCAGTTACTCTCGTGGTACAGGGACCACAGATACGCAGTATTTT	CASSYSRGTGTTDTQYF
TRBV5-1	.	.	TRBJ2-7	TGCGCCAGCAGCTTGTCTGGAGGTCACGAGCAGTACTTC	CASSLSGGHEQYF
TRBV10-3	.	few	TRBJ1-2	TGTGCCATCACTGATTACAGGTCTGGGTCTGGCTACACCTTC	CAITDYRSGSGYTF
TRBV28	TRBD2	.	TRBJ2-5	TGTGCCAGCAGTTTAACTAGCGGGGGCCAAGAGACCCAGTACTTC	CASSLTSGGQETQYF
TRBV6-6	.	.	TRBJ2-4	TGTGCCAGCAGTTACTCGAGCGAAAAGGTGTACTTC	CASSYSSEKVYF
TRBV15	.	.	TRBJ1-4	TGTGCCACCAGCAAGGACTCTAATGAAAAACTGTTTTTT	CATSKDSNEKLFF
TRBV5-1	TRBD1	.	TRBJ2-7	TGCGCCAGCAGCCTAGCCGGGACAGCCTACGAGCAGTACTTC	CASSLAGTAYEQYF
TRBV30	TRBD2	.	TRBJ2-1	TGTGCCTGGGACCAGACGGGACTAGCGGGAGTCGACTCCTACAATGAGCAGTTCTTC	CAWDQTGLAGVDSYNEQFF
TRBV29-1	.	.	TRBJ1-1	TGCAGCGGGTCTTTGTGGGCGGGGGGGAGCACTGAAGCTTTCTTT	CSGSLWAGGSTEAFF
TRBV2	.	once	TRBJ1-2	TGTGCCAGCAGTGATCAGGGTACCCCTGCCCTCTATGGCTACACCTTC	CASSDQGTPALYGYTF
TRBV29-1	TRBD1	.	TRBJ2-2	TGCAGCGTGGGGACAGACGCGAACACCGGGGAGCTGTTTTTT	CSVGTDANTGELFF
TRBV9	TRBD1	.	TRBJ2-2	TGTGCCAGCAGCGCCCGACAGGGCGACACCGGGGAGCTGTTTTTT	CASSARQGDTGELFF
TRBV4-3	TRBD2	.	TRBJ2-3	TGCGCCAGCAGCCAAGATATAGCGGGGGCCCGCACAGATACGCAGTATTTT	CASSQDIAGARTDTQYF
TRBV18	TRBD1	.	TRBJ2-5	TGTGCCAGCTCACCACCGGGGACAGGGTTTACCAAGTGGCGAGAGACCCAGTACTTC	CASSPPGTGFTKWRETQYF
TRBV5-6	.	.	TRBJ1-5	TGTGCCAGCAGCTTGGAGGGGGTTGGGCCCCAGCATTTT	CASSLEGVGPQHF
TRBV9	TRBD1	once	TRBJ1-6	TGTGCCAGCAGCAACACAGGGGGGGGTTCACCCCTCCACTTT	CASSNTGGGSPLHF
TRBV5-4	TRBD1	.	TRBJ2-7	TGTGCCAGCAGCACACAGGGGTCCTCCTACGAGCAGTACTTC	CASSTQGSSYEQYF
TRBV5-6	.	.	TRBJ1-2	TGTGCCAGCAGCTCACCCGCCCCGGGGAACTATGGCTACACCTTC	CASSSPAPGNYGYTF